These 18 T cell receptor beta chains share one sample of origin, sequenced in a study of T cell responses to AZD1222 COVID-19 vaccine. Profiled with immunoSEQ multiplex PCR; TCRdb holds only in-frame clones, not every one. The sample comprises 150,000 or so clones, roughly 87% of which are singletons, and about 5.9% rests with the top ten. Sequenced here: peripheral blood, sampled 28 days after the second AZD1222 dose. Receptor source: an adult who received the AZD1222 COVID-19 vaccine.

The chain combines TRBV7-2 with TRBJ1-1, with D possibly TRBD1 on 6 matching bases. Trimming pared 2 bases from V and 0 bases from J, leaving 13 bases between. The CDR3 sequence is 16 residues long. Germline CDR1 and CDR2: SGHTA and FQGNSA. CDR3 loop: CASSLHTGNMNTEAFF. In nucleotides, the CDR3 is TGTGCCAGCAGCTTACATACAGGGAACATGAACACTGAAGCTTTCTTT.

The genes are TRBV6-5 and TRBJ2-7; 10 bases match TRBD1. CDR1 and CDR2 (germline): MNHEY, SVGAGI. V dropped 10 bases and J dropped 4; count of bases not matched to a gene: 4. The CDR3 is 12 residues long. CDR3 DNA: TGTGCCAAAGGGACAGGGGTGTACGAGCAGTACTTC. Translating gives CAKGTGVYEQYF.

This chain joins TRBV7-6 and TRBJ1-3; D is undetermined. V was shortened by 5 bases and J by 3 bases, with 14 bases between the two germline ends. The CDR3 runs 15 residues. Per the germline V gene, CDR1 is SGHVS and CDR2 is FNYEAQ. The DNA for the CDR3 is TGTGCCAGCAGCCCGGGTTTTGAGCATGGAAACACCATATATTTT. It encodes CASSPGFEHGNTIYF.

V usage is TRBV29-1 and J usage is TRBJ2-4; TRBD1 might be the D (6 bases). CDR3 size: 13 residues. Germline CDR1 and CDR2: SQVTM and ANQGSEA. With 7 bases removed from V and 4 bases from J, the gap between germline ends came to 14 bases. CDR3 nucleotide sequence: TGCAGCGCCAGACAGGTTCTAAAAAACATTCAGTACTTC. Amino acids: CSARQVLKNIQYF.

The chain is built from TRBV5-1 and TRBJ2-2; D remains unclear. The CDR3 totals 16 residues. In germline, CDR1 is SGHRS, CDR2 YFSETQ. Trimming removed 1 base at V and 3 bases at J, with 13 bases between. The CDR3 sequence is CASSLYGPRDTGELFF. For the CDR3, the DNA is TGCGCCAGCAGCTTGTATGGGCCTCGGGACACCGGGGAGCTGTTTTTT.

The CDR3, as DNA: TGTGCCAGCAGCTACGGGCCCTTAAACTATGGCTACACCTTC. As protein: CASSYGPLNYGYTF. V is TRBV7-8 and J is TRBJ1-2; D remains unclear. Germline V gives CDR1 SGHVS, CDR2 FQNEAQ. The V gene lost 4 bases and the J gene lost 2 bases, with 11 bases spanning the gap. This CDR3 has 14 residues.

The count of this clone is one. The chain carries TRBV5-1 and TRBJ2-1; TRBD1 agrees at 7 bases. Germline V lookup: CDR1 SGHRS, CDR2 YFSETQ. The V and J ends lost 4 bases and 3 bases, in that order; junction bases with no gene match: 4. CDR3 size: 14 residues. CDR3 sequence: CASSRDRIYNEQFF. The DNA of the CDR3 is TGCGCCAGCAGCCGGGACAGAATCTACAATGAGCAGTTCTTC.

The genes are TRBV6-2 or TRBV6-3 and TRBJ2-1, with 8 bases fitting TRBD2. The V gene's germline CDR1 is MNHEY and CDR2 SVGEGT. V dropped 6 bases and J dropped 3; count of bases not matched to a gene: 10. The CDR3 totals 16 residues. The CDR3 region is CASSERIAGNYNEQFF. In DNA, the CDR3 is TGTGCCAGCAGCGAACGAATAGCGGGGAACTACAATGAGCAGTTCTTC.

CDR3 in amino acids: CASSPPGGNTIYF. The DNA for the CDR3 is TGTGCCAGCTCACCACCGGGTGGAAACACCATATATTTT. The chain employs TRBV18 and TRBJ1-3; D uncertain. The V and J ends lost 0 bases and 3 bases respectively, with 3 bases between them. The V gene's germline CDR1 is KGHSH and CDR2 LQKENI. The CDR3 loop spans 13 amino acids.

The chain recombines TRBV3-1 (or the pseudogene TRBV3-2) with TRBJ1-3; D unclear. V lost 0 bases, J lost 2 bases, and 8 bases lay in between. The CDR3 totals 15 residues. Looked up from germline, CDR1 is LGHDT and CDR2 is YNNKEL (reference sequence). The CDR3 spells CASSQDTGPGNTIYF. CDR3 sequence (DNA): TGTGCCAGCAGCCAAGATACGGGTCCTGGAAACACCATATATTTT.

The gene calls are TRBV5-1 and TRBJ2-1; D uncertain. This CDR3 region has 13 residues. CDR1 is SGHRS, CDR2 YFSETQ, per germline. The V end lost 4 bases, the J end lost 1 base, and 6 bases lay between the germline ends. DNA of the CDR3: TGCGCCAGCAGCACCTCTTCCTACAATGAGCAGTTCTTC. Translating it yields CASSTSSYNEQFF.

V gene TRBV19 combines with J gene TRBJ2-2; D is possibly TRBD2 (6 bases). Per germline, CDR1 LNHDA and CDR2 SQIVND (reference sequence). V was clipped by 3 bases and J by 4 bases, with 15 bases between them. This CDR3 is 16 amino acids long. The CDR3 here is CASSIRRDNPTGELFF. The CDR3 DNA is TGTGCCAGTAGTATCCGGCGGGATAACCCCACCGGGGAGCTGTTTTTT. Complete variable domain (other parts from reference TRBV19 and TRBJ2-2): DGGITQSPKYLFRKEGQNVTLSCEQNLNHDAMYWYRQDPGQGLRLIYYSQIVNDFQKGDIAEGYSVSREKKESFPLTVTSAQKNPTAFYLCASSIRRDNPTGELFFGEGSRLTVL.

The V and J genes are TRBV10-3 and TRBJ2-2; TRBD2 is a possible D gene (5 bases). The CDR3 has 15 amino acids. With 7 bases removed from V and 4 bases from J, the gap between germline ends came to 16 bases. Germline CDR1 reads ENHRY; CDR2 reads SYGVKD. CDR3 in DNA: TGTGCCATCAACCGGGCAACGGGATTCACCGGGGAGCTGTTTTTT. It translates to CAINRATGFTGELFF.

This chain joins TRBV21-1 and TRBJ1-5. TRBV21-1 is assigned pseudogene status. This CDR3 comprises 15 residues. DNA of the CDR3: TGTGCCAGCATCCGTAGTACCCTCTTCGGGCAGCCCCAGCATTTT. This translates into CASIRSTLFGQPQHF.

The chain combines TRBV3-1 (or the pseudogene TRBV3-2) with TRBJ1-5; D remains unclear. Trimming removed 4 bases from V and 4 bases from J, with 8 bases in between. The V gene's germline CDR1 is LGHDT and CDR2 YNNKEL (reference sequence). CDR3 length equals 13 residues. The CDR3 bases are TGTGCCAGCAGCCTGTCCCCGAATCAGCCCCAGCATTTT. Translating gives CASSLSPNQPQHF.

The rearrangement joins TRBV6-5 to TRBJ2-1; weak D call: TRBD2 (6 bases). The CDR3 length is 16 residues. Per the germline V gene, CDR1 is MNHEY and CDR2 is SVGAGI. Trimming stripped 2 bases from V and 0 bases from J, with 11 bases between. The CDR3 is CASSYQPGSSYNEQFF. The CDR3 DNA reads as TGTGCCAGCAGTTACCAGCCCGGGAGCTCCTACAATGAGCAGTTCTTC.

This clone was seen only once. The gene calls are TRBV10-1 and TRBJ2-3; D gene ambiguous. V was shortened by 0 bases and J by 4 bases, with 11 bases between the two germline ends. The V gene's germline CDR1 is WNHNN and CDR2 SYGVQD (reference sequence). The CDR3 covers 15 residues. The CDR3 DNA reads TGCGCCAGCAGTGAGTCGTCTCAGTCGGCAGATACGCAGTATTTT. This encodes CASSESSQSADTQYF.

The chain uses TRBV29-1 and TRBJ2-7; TRBD1 matches at 7 bases. Unmatched junction bases numbered 10, after V lost 8 bases and J lost 0 bases. Germline V gives CDR1 SQVTM, CDR2 ANQGSEA. This CDR3 has 14 residues. DNA of the CDR3: TGCAGCTTCAGAGGACAGGACCTCTCCTACGAGCAGTACTTC. This sequence encodes CSFRGQDLSYEQYF.